This is a list of T cell receptor beta chains from one sample in a study of response to subunit inactivated influenza vaccine. TCRdb redid the calling of the RT-PCR reads with MiXCR, one entry per CDR3 protein. The sample shows fewer than 700,000 distinct CDR3 sequences, about an eighth of them seen only once. Material: PBMCs from blood, obtained more than 35 days after vaccination. Every receptor here comes from a middle-aged man who received an inactivated influenza vaccine. Each CDR3 is given without its conserved first and last residue.

TRBV4-3	TRBJ2-3	ASSQLLAGLVTDTQY
TRBV7-7	TRBJ2-7	ASSLGAGREQY
TRBV6-1	TRBJ2-5	ASRGETEEETQY
TRBV3-1	TRBJ2-7	ASSPGQFYEQY
TRBV20-1	TRBJ2-3	SASSLSGHTDTQY
TRBV7-3	TRBJ2-1	ASSFGAGGSDEQF
TRBV6-1	TRBJ1-2	ASSSNGQDGYT
TRBV5-1	TRBJ2-2	ASSLELRGAGELF
TRBV20-1	TRBJ1-2	SARLGEGRSYGYT
TRBV4-3	TRBJ2-7	ASSQEALGLAGNYEQY
TRBV4-3	TRBJ1-5	ASSQERGFQPQH
TRBV7-9	TRBJ2-1	ASSLLASSYNEQF
TRBV5-1	TRBJ2-5	ASSSGTSGETQY
TRBV12-3/TRBV12-4	TRBJ2-2	ASSRGGSETGELF
TRBV11-2	TRBJ2-7	ASSFHTRYEQY
TRBV12-3/TRBV12-4	TRBJ2-1	ASSLHQYRGNEQF
TRBV18	TRBJ2-1	ASSPTSGGFSYNEQF
TRBV6-5	TRBJ2-1	ASSLGGSGRAQEQF
TRBV6-1	TRBJ2-7	ASSRYGIYEQY
TRBV10-3	TRBJ2-7	AISPEDRVIHEQY
TRBV27	TRBJ1-1	ASSLTGGSTEAF
TRBV20-1	TRBJ2-5	SAPGGSQETQY
TRBV12-3/TRBV12-4	TRBJ1-2	ASSLGLRANYGYT
TRBV10-3	TRBJ2-1	AISRLGNEQF
TRBV29-1	TRBJ2-7	SVADRGEY
TRBV12-3/TRBV12-4	TRBJ1-5	ASTGEYSNQPQH
TRBV7-2	TRBJ2-7	ASSLNGGSSYEQY
TRBV2	TRBJ1-2	ASSDGQFYGYT
TRBV7-8	TRBJ2-3	ASSSGGWMGTQY
TRBV28	TRBJ2-4	ASSPPRDRAKNIQY
TRBV7-2	TRBJ1-6	ASSSGAVNSPLH
TRBV6-2/TRBV6-3	TRBJ1-2	ASSYTSRGYT
TRBV12-3/TRBV12-4	TRBJ1-1	ASRGGRITEAF
TRBV20-1	TRBJ2-7	SARDRDNTYEQY
TRBV12-3/TRBV12-4	TRBJ1-2	ASSPGRANYGYT
TRBV7-9	TRBJ2-1	ASSLGRERDNEQF
TRBV20-1	TRBJ2-2	SAPSRGLTGELF
TRBV7-2	TRBJ2-2	ASRRTSGSETGELF
TRBV4-2	TRBJ1-2	ASSQESRVDGYT
TRBV4-3	TRBJ2-1	ASSPPEASGRNHEQF
TRBV7-9	TRBJ2-7	ASSLDLGWSYEQY
TRBV6-2/TRBV6-3	TRBJ2-1	ASGNRVGGTYNEQF
TRBV20-1	TRBJ1-2	SATGTGNYGYT
TRBV5-1	TRBJ2-5	ASSPLRGRETQY
TRBV11-2	TRBJ2-5	ASSLGVAGWGETQY
TRBV20-1	TRBJ2-5	SARDGAGRETQY
TRBV20-1	TRBJ1-2	SARRESGRGFGYT
TRBV7-2	TRBJ2-5	ASSHYLFQETQY
TRBV5-1	TRBJ2-1	ASSLGTDLSYNEQF
TRBV12-3/TRBV12-4	TRBJ1-6	ASSLATGSNSPLH
TRBV6-1	TRBJ1-2	ASRIPGQETGYT
TRBV5-1	TRBJ2-5	ASSSGEWLETQY
TRBV6-2/TRBV6-3	TRBJ2-1	ASRPGQRSYNEQF